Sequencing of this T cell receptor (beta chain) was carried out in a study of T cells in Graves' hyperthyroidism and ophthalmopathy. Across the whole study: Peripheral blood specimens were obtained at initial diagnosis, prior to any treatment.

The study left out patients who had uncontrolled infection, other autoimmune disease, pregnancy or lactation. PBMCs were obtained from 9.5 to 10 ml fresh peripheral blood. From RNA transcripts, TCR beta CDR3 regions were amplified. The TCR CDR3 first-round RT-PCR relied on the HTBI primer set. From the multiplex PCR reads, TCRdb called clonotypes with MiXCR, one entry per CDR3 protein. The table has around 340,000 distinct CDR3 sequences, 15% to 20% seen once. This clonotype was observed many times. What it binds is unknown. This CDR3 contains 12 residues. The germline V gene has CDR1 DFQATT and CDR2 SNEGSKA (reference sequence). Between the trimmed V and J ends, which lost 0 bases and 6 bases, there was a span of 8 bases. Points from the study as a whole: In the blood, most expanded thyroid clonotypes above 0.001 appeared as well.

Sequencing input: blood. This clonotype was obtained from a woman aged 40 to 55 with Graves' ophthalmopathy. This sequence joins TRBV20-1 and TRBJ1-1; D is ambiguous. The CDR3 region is CSARDRQAEAFF. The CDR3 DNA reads TGCAGTGCTAGAGATCGGCAGGCTGAAGCTTTCTTT.